This T cell receptor (beta chain) was sequenced during a study of T cells after yellow fever vaccination. Regarding the study as a whole: Most clones from primary vaccination resurfaced after the booster (approximately 96% CD4, 75% to 90% CD8). In FACS-sorted repertoires, abundant clonotypes from the bulk population could appear as contaminants.

The CDR3 length is 15 residues. Looked up from germline, CDR1 is SGHTA and CDR2 is FQGNSA. With 3 bases clipped from V and 0 bases from J, the junction kept 4 bases outside the gene matches. This clonotype turned up a few times. Its antigen is unidentified. TCRdb itself ran the 5' RACE reads through MiXCR, one entry per CDR3 protein. The data contain 50,000 or so distinct CDR3 sequences, less than 9% of them singletons. The sample was CD8+ T cells sorted from PBMCs, taken less than 18 days after the first yellow fever vaccination. This chain connects TRBV7-2 to TRBJ2-7; the match to TRBD2 covers 8 bases. The receptor was derived from a man between 18 and 35 years old who received the YFV17D yellow fever vaccine. The CDR3, as DNA: TGTGCCAGCAGCTTCGGGGGGGGGCTCTCCTACGAGCAGTACTTC. It specifies CASSFGGGLSYEQYF. Supplemented by reference TRBV7-2 and TRBJ2-7, the full variable domain reads GAGVSQSPSNKVTEKGKDVELRCDPISGHTALYWYRQSLGQGLEFLIYFQGNSAPDKSGLPSDRFSAERTGGSVSTLTIQRTQQEDSAVYLCASSFGGGLSYEQYFGPGTRLTVT.